The 8 T cell receptor beta chains below all came from one sample that was sequenced in a study of vaccination and CD4 T cells after COVID-19. With the Oncomine TCR Beta short-read assay, DNA from cultured CD4+ T cells was sequenced. MiXCR, applied by TCRdb to the PCR reads, yields one record per CDR3 protein. The data contain approximately 25,000 distinct CDR3 sequences, more than 40% of them singletons. These receptors' targets are unknown. Treatment noted: approximately nine-day PBMC culture with coronavirus spike peptide pools or control peptides (ViraFEST assay). Sequenced material: CD4+ T cells from blood, cultured in vitro. Receptors were obtained from a human donor who had recovered from COVID-19.

This chain uses TRBV28 with TRBJ1-3; D perhaps matches TRBD1 (6 bases). Germline lookup yields CDR1 MDHEN and CDR2 SYDVKM. The ends were cut back, 7 bases at V and 3 bases at J, with 22 bases in the middle. The CDR3 extends over 17 amino acids. CDR3 in amino acids: CASKTGSGPGGGNTIYF. In DNA form, the CDR3 reads TGTGCCAGCAAAACAGGGTCAGGGCCCGGAGGTGGAAACACCATATATTTT.

The chain couples TRBV28 to TRBJ2-5; 10 nucleotides line up with TRBD2. Germline V gene lookup returns CDR1 MDHEN and CDR2 SYDVKM. CDR3 length equals 12 residues. V gave up 8 bases and J gave up 10 bases; unmatched junction bases: 7. The CDR3 region has the DNA TGTGCCAGCGATAGCGGGAGGCGTAGCCAGTACTTC. Its translation: CASDSGRRSQYF.

This rearrangement joins TRBV5-1 to TRBJ1-6; D is undetermined. Germline V gives CDR1 SGHRS, CDR2 YFSETQ. The CDR3 extends over 15 amino acids. V lost 1 base to trimming and J lost 6 bases, with 11 bases between them. CDR3 loop: CASSLSGNRNSPLHF. The DNA of the CDR3 is TGCGCCAGCAGCTTGTCCGGGAATCGTAATTCACCCCTCCACTTT.

This rearrangement joins TRBV6-2 or TRBV6-3 to TRBJ1-5; D remains unclear. Germline V lookup: CDR1 MNHEY, CDR2 SVGEGT. This CDR3 has 17 amino acids. Between the trimmed V and J ends, which lost 5 bases and 0 bases, there was a span of 17 bases. The CDR3 spells CASSGRDRVASNQPQHF. As DNA, the CDR3 is TGTGCCAGCAGTGGTAGGGATCGAGTAGCTAGCAATCAGCCCCAGCATTTT.

The chain is built from TRBV10-3 and TRBJ2-3; D is ambiguous. The CDR3 is made up of 15 amino acids. V was clipped by 1 base and J by 0 bases, with 8 bases between them. Germline V gene lookup returns CDR1 ENHRY and CDR2 SYGVKD. The CDR3 sequence: CAISEFEDSTDTQYF. The CDR3 nucleotides are TGTGCCATCAGTGAGTTTGAGGACAGCACAGATACGCAGTATTTT.

The gene calls are TRBV18 and TRBJ2-5, with D possibly TRBD2 on 5 matching bases. Germline CDR1 is KGHSH and CDR2 is LQKENI. V lost 2 bases, J lost 1 base, and 5 bases lay in between. CDR3 size: 13 residues. The CDR3 bases are TGTGCCAGCTCACCAGGGAGCCAAGAGACCCAGTACTTC. It specifies CASSPGSQETQYF.

CDR3: CSASFWGDNSPLHF. CDR3 nucleotides: TGCAGTGCTAGCTTTTGGGGAGATAATTCACCCCTCCACTTT. This chain uses TRBV20-1 with TRBJ1-6, with unresolved D. Trimming shortened V by 3 bases and J by 5 bases, and 11 bases separated the two germline ends. Germline loops: CDR1 DFQATT, CDR2 SNEGSKA (reference sequence). The CDR3 has 14 residues.

The V gene is TRBV6-5, the J gene TRBJ1-1; D is uncertain. The CDR3 runs 14 residues. V was cut by 4 bases and J by 5 bases, with 14 bases left in between. Germline V CDR1 and CDR2: MNHEY, SVGAGI. CDR3 sequence (DNA): TGTGCCAGCAGTTCCCCTCCCCGCGAAACTGAAGCTTTCTTT. Its protein product is CASSSPPRETEAFF.